This note documents a single T cell receptor beta chain sequence. These data belong to a study of cytomegalovirus exposure and HLA in healthy donors. The CDR3 has 13 residues. Germline values: CDR1 SGHRS, CDR2 YFSETQ. Trimming took off 0 bases at V and 3 bases at J, with 7 bases between the two ends. A multiplex PCR was run with 60 Vbeta primers and 13 Jbeta primers. The assay was immunoSEQ multiplex PCR, and TCRdb's table has in-frame clones only and misses some. The sample has about 150,000 clones; approximately 80% are singletons. The chain couples TRBV5-1 to TRBJ2-7; D is uncertain. Sequencing input: PBMCs. The sequence was collected from a male donor in good health and CMV-seronegative. CDR3 amino acids: CASSLDSYYEQYF. The CDR3 DNA follows: TGCGCCAGCAGCTTGGACAGCTACTACGAGCAGTACTTC.